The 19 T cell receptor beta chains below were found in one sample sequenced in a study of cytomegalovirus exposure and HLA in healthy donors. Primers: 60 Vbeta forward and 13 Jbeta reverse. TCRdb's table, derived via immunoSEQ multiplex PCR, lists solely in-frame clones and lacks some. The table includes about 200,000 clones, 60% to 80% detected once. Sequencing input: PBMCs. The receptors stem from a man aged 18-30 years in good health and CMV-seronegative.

CDR3 sequence (DNA): TGTGCCAGTAGTTCCCACAATCAGCCCCAGCATTTT. This sequence encodes CASSSHNQPQHF. The genes are TRBV19 and TRBJ1-5; D unclear. The CDR3 consists of 12 residues. Trimming removed 5 bases from V and 3 bases from J, with 5 bases in between. Per germline, CDR1 LNHDA and CDR2 SQIVND (reference sequence).

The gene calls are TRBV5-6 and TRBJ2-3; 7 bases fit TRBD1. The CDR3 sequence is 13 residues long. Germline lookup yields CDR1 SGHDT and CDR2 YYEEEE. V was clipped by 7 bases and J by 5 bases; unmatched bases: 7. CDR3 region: CASYKGQLDTQYF. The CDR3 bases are TGTGCCAGCTACAAGGGACAGTTAGATACGCAGTATTTT.

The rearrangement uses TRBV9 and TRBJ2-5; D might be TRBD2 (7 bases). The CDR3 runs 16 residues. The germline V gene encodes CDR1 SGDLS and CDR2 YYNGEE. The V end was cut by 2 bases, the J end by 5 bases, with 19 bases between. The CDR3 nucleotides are TGTGCCAGCAGCGTTAGAGGGGGGGCCGGGGCCGAGACCCAGTACTTC. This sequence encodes CASSVRGGAGAETQYF.

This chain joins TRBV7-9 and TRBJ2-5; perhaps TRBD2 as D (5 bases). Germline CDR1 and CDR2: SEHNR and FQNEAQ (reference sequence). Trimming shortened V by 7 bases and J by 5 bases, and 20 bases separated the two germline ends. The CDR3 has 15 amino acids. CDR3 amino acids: CASNTGIAPMETQYF. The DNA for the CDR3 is TGTGCCAGCAATACCGGGATCGCGCCCATGGAGACCCAGTACTTC.

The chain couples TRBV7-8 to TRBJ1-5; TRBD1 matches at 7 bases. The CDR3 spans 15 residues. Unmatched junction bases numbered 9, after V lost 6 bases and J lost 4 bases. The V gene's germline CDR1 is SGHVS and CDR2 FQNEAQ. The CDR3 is CASSAQGLRNQPQHF. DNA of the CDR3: TGTGCCAGCAGTGCACAGGGGTTAAGGAATCAGCCCCAGCATTTT.

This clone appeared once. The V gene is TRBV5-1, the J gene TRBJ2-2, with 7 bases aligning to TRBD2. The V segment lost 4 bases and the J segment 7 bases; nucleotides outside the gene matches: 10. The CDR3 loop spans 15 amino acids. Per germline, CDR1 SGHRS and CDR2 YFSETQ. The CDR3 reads CASSTTSAGVGELFF. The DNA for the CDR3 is TGCGCCAGCAGCACGACCAGTGCGGGGGTCGGGGAGCTGTTTTTT.

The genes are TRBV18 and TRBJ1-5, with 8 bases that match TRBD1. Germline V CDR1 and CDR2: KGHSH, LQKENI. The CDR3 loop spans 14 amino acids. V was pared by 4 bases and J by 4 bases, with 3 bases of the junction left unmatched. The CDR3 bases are TGTGCCAGCTCACACCGACAGGGGAATCAGCCCCAGCATTTT. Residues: CASSHRQGNQPQHF.

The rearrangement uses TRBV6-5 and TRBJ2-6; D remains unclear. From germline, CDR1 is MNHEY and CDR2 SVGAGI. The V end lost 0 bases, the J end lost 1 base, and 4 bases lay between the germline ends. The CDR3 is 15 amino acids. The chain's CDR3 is CASSYSTSGANVLTF. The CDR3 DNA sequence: TGTGCCAGCAGTTACTCGACATCTGGGGCCAACGTCCTGACTTTC.

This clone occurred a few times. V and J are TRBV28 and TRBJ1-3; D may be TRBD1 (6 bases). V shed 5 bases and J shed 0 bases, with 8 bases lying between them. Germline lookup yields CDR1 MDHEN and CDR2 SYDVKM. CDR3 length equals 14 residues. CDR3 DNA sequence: TGTGCCAGCAGTCTGGACAGCTCTGGAAACACCATATATTTT. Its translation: CASSLDSSGNTIYF.

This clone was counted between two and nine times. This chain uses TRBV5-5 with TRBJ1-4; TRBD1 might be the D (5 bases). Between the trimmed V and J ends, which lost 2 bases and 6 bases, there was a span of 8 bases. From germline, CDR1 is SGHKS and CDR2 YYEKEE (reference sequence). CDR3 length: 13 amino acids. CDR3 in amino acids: CASSFEQDEKLFF. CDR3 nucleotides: TGTGCCAGCAGCTTCGAACAGGATGAAAAACTGTTTTTT.

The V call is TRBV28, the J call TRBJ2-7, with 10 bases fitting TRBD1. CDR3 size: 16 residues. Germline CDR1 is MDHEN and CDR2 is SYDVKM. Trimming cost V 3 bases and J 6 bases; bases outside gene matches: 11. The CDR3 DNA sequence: TGTGCCAGCAGTTTTTTGGACGCAGACAGGGGGCGCGAGCAGTACTTC. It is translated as CASSFLDADRGREQYF.

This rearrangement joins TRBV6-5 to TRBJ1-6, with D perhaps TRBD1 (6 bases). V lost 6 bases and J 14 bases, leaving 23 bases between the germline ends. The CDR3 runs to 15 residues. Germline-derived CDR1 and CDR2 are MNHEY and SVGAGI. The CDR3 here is CASRRTDNFNWALHF. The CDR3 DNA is TGTGCCAGCAGAAGGACAGACAACTTTAATTGGGCCCTCCACTTT.

The CDR3: CASSQDIAGRSTNEKLFF. The DNA for the CDR3 is TGCGCCAGCAGCCAAGATATCGCGGGGAGGTCAACTAATGAAAAACTGTTTTTT. This rearrangement joins TRBV4-3 to TRBJ1-4; no clear D. Trimming stripped 0 bases from V and 0 bases from J, with 14 bases between. The CDR3 is made up of 18 amino acids. CDR1 LGHNA and CDR2 YSLEER come from the germline V gene.

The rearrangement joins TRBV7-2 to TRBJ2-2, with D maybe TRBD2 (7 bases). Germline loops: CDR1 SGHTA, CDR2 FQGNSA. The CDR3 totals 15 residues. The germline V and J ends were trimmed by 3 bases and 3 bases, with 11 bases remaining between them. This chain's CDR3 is CASSLIGGDTGELFF. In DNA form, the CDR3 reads TGTGCCAGCAGCTTGATAGGGGGGGACACCGGGGAGCTGTTTTTT.

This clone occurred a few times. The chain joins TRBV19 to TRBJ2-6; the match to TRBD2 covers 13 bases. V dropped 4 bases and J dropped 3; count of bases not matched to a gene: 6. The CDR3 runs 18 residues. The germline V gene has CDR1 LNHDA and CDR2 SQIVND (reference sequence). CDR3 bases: TGTGCCAGTAGTACTCGGACTAGCGGGAGAAGTGGGGCCAACGTCCTGACTTTC. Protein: CASSTRTSGRSGANVLTF.

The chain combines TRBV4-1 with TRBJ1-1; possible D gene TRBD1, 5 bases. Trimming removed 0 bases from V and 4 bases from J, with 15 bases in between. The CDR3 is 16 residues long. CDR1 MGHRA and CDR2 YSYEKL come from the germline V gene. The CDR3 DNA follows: TGCGCCAGCAGCCAAGAAGAGGGTTGGGGGGGCACTGAAGCTTTCTTT. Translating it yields CASSQEEGWGGTEAFF.

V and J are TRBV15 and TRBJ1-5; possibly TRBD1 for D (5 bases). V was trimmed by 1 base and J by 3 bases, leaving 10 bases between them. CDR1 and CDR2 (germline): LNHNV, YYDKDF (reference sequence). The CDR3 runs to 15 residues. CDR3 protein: CATSRVQGPNQPQHF. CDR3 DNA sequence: TGTGCCACCAGCAGAGTCCAGGGTCCCAATCAGCCCCAGCATTTT.

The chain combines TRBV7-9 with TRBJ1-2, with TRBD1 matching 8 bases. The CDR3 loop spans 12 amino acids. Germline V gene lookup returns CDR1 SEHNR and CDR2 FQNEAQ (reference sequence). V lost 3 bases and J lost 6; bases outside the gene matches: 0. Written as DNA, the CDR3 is TGTGCCAGCAGCTTGACAGGGGATGGCTACACCTTC. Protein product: CASSLTGDGYTF.

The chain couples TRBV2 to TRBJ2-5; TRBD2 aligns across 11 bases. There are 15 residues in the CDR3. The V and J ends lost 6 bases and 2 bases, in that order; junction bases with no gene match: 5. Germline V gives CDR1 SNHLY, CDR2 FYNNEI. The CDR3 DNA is TGTGCCAGCAGGGCTAGCGGGGGGAAACAAGAGACCCAGTACTTC. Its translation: CASRASGGKQETQYF.